One sample yielded the 2 T cell receptor beta chains listed below, sequenced in a study of T cell repertoires in cytomegalovirus infection. These receptors have no identified antigens. TCRdb passed the reads through MiXCR, listing each CDR3 protein once. Of 340,000 or so distinct CDR3 sequences in the sample, about 25% are singletons; the top ten hold 13%. The source was cultured PBMCs, collected from culture after CMV antigen stimulation. All receptors derive from a human donor in good health (CMV status not recorded). Some clones in this sample may be carry-over from other donors' samples.

At least ten counts were recorded for this clonotype. The chain has TRBV28 and TRBJ2-3; D is ambiguous. V was trimmed by 3 bases and J by 0 bases, leaving 16 bases between them. In germline, CDR1 is MDHEN, CDR2 SYDVKM. The CDR3 extends over 17 amino acids. In nucleotides, the CDR3 is TGTGCCAGCAGTTTTAATGTGCGGAAATCTAGCACAGATACGCAGTATTTT. Translation gives CASSFNVRKSSTDTQYF.

This sequence joins TRBV19 and TRBJ1-2; D uncertain. V was clipped by 8 bases and J by 3 bases, with 4 bases between them. Germline CDR1 reads LNHDA; CDR2 reads SQIVND (reference sequence). The CDR3 covers 10 residues. The DNA for the CDR3 is TGTGCCAGTGGCTACTATGGCTACACCTTC. Its translation: CASGYYGYTF.